This T cell receptor (beta chain) was captured in a study of blood T cell repertoires in COVID-19 (dated by TCRdb to 2020 to 2022). Some background on the complete study: Samples from collaborators originated in the United States, Italy and Spain and spanned both the acute and convalescent phases of COVID-19. The material from the prospective study consisted of cDNA or gDNA derived from T cells, B-cell-depleted T cells, or PBMCs. The dataset comprised deeply sampled blood TCRbeta repertoires from subjects exposed to, actively infected with, or recovered from COVID-19. The repertoires were made available in a free public database intended to serve as a resource for research on the immune response to SARS-CoV-2. The samples were drawn from the first 160 participants of the ongoing ImmuneRACE study and from 1,200 or so subjects provided by 6 global collaborators. Sample metadata almost always included a de-identified subject ID, COVID-19 status, age in years and sex. Where HLA class I and class II types were available, the types were taken from metadata supplied by the sample provider, not from assay-based typing.

Beyond this particular receptor, the publication reports: The quantity of clinical and demographic metadata differed by source and by participant and was supplied without curation.

Participants in the prospective study were enrolled through a virtual design, were aged about 18 to 90 years, and lived in about 25 United States geographic areas. In the prospective study, cohorts were assigned on the basis of participant-reported clinical history obtained from a screening survey and a study questionnaire. In the prospective study, mobile phlebotomists collected whole blood, serum and a nasopharyngeal or oropharyngeal swab from each participant. Prospective study participants could optionally give additional blood draws and questionnaires over an approximately two-month period. Before DNA extraction, blood samples from the prospective study were shipped at room temperature or frozen. The immunoSEQ Assay, a bias-controlled multiplex PCR, was used to amplify TCRbeta CDR3 regions from genomic DNA. Under the source paper's analysis protocol: The number of nucleated cells in each sample was estimated by amplification of reference gene primers within the assay. To quantify the absolute abundance of each unique TCRbeta CDR3 rearrangement, sequence reads were collapsed and filtered. For each sample, productive Simpson clonality was calculated as the square root of Simpson's diversity index across productive rearrangements. In TCRdb, the immuneACCESS table is reduced to in-frame sequences with V and J assigned. These tables do not hold every clone; where another copy was compared, an unresolved V gene accounts for under half, and the others remain unexplained. V, J and clone size reflect that table, while D and trimming were determined from the DNA. The sample data list approximately 250,000 clones, and around 80% of these were observed just once. The ten largest make up under 5% of the sample.

For CDR1 and CDR2, the germline V gene lists SGHTA and FQGNSA. At the junction V is shortened by 5 bases and J by 2 bases; bases outside the gene matches: 7. There are 15 amino acids in the CDR3, from cysteine to phenylalanine inclusive. Only CDR3 DNA is held: 45 bases, read in frame from base 1. A word on this clone: The target of this receptor is not known. Per-base quality was not reported, and no clone a single base away is much larger than it.

This TCR came from a man aged 25 to 45 with acute COVID-19. Material for sequencing was PBMCs or T cells enriched from blood (not recorded which). The sequence joins TRBV7-2 to TRBJ2-3, with 7 bases in between that match TRBD1. The bases read TGTGCCAGCAGCCCCTCGGGACAGCACACAGATACGCAGTATTTT. Its amino acids are CASSPSGQHTDTQYF. This CDR3, with the reference TRBV7-2 and TRBJ2-3 proteins standing in past its ends, gives the full variable domain GAGVSQSPSNKVTEKGKDVELRCDPISGHTALYWYRQSLGQGLEFLIYFQGNSAPDKSGLPSDRFSAERTGGSVSTLTIQRTQQEDSAVYLCASSPSGQHTDTQYFGPGTRLTVL.